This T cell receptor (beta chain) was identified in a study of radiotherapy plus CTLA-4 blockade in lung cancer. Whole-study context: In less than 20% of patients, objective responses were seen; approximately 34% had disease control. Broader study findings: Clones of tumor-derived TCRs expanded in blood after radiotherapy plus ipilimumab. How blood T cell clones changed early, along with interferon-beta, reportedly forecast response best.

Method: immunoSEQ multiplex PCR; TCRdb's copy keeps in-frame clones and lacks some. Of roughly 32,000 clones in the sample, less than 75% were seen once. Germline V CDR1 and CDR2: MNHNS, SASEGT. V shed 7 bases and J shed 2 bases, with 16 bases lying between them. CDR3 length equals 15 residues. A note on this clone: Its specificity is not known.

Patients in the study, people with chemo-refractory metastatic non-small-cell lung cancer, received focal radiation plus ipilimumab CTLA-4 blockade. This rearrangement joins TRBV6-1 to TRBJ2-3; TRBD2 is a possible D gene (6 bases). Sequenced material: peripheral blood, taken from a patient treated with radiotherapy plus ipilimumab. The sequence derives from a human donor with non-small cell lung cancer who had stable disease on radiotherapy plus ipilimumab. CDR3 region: CASTRTGGTTDTQYF. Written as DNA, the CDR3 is TGTGCCAGCACCCGAACCGGAGGGACCACAGATACGCAGTATTTT.